This T cell receptor beta chain comes out of a study of shared clonotypes between healthy human individuals. Per germline, CDR1 MNHEY and CDR2 SMNVEV (reference sequence). V was trimmed by 2 bases and J by 2 bases, leaving 10 bases between them. CDR3 length: 14 amino acids. General study results and limits: Unshared clonotypes carried lower generation probabilities than those common to all four donors. Donor scarcity curtailed the genetic and exposure-history diversity represented herein.

CD45RO-negative, CCR7-positively selected cells formed the naive CD8 fraction, excluding terminally differentiated effector memory CD45RA+ cells. The donor population consisted of healthy HIV-negative adults with no recent acute infections or vaccinations. Once extracted for a subset, genomic DNA was divided evenly among several immunoSEQ plates. The data were produced by immunoSEQ multiplex PCR, yet TCRdb's version contains in-frame clones alone and is incomplete. The table shows around 600,000 clones, with more than 95% occurring only once. In regard to this clone: As yet, its antigen is unknown. Other DNA sequences in this specimen translate into the identical CDR3.

The sequencing sample was made of naive CD8+ T cells sorted from blood. The chain joins TRBV27 to TRBJ2-7; TRBD1 might be the D (5 bases). The source is a man aged 25-45 years in good health. The CDR3 protein is CASSLGQGTYEQYF. The DNA for the CDR3 is TGTGCCAGCAGTTTAGGGCAGGGCACCTACGAGCAGTACTTC.